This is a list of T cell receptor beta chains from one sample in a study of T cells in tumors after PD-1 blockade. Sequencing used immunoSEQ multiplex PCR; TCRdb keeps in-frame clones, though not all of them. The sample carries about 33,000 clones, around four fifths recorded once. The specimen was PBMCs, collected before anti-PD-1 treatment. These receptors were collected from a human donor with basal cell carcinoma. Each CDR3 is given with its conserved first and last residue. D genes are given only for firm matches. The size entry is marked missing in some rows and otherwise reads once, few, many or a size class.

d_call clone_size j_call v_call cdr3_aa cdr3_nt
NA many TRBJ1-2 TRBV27 CASTRKGGHGYTF TGTGCCAGCACCCGGAAAGGGGGACATGGCTACACCTTC
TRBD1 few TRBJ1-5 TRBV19 CASSPHRGFVNQPQHF TGTGCCAGTAGTCCACACAGGGGATTTGTCAATCAGCCCCAGCATTTT
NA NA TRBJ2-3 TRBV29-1 CSVPLRPPTDTQYF TGCAGCGTCCCTCTCAGGCCCCCCACAGATACGCAGTATTTT
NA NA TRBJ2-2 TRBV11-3 CASRSGTVTGELFF TGTGCCAGCCGCTCGGGCACGGTCACCGGGGAGCTGTTTTTT
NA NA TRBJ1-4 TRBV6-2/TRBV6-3 CASSYPRSQGEKLFF TGTGCCAGCAGTTACCCAAGGTCCCAGGGTGAAAAACTGTTTTTT
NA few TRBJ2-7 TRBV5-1 CASNRDRTPYEQYF TGCGCCAGCAACAGAGACAGGACTCCCTACGAGCAGTACTTC
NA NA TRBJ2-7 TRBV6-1 CASSDAGTVWGEQYF TGTGCCAGCAGTGATGCCGGGACCGTCTGGGGCGAGCAGTACTTC
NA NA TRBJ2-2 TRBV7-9 CASSLHSSNTGELFF TGTGCCAGCAGCTTACATAGTTCGAACACCGGGGAGCTGTTTTTT
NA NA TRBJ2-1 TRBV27 CASRNRDKPYEQFF TGTGCCAGCAGAAACCGGGACAAACCTTATGAGCAGTTCTTC
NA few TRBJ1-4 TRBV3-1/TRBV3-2 CASSRTDDSTREKLFF TGTGCCAGCAGCCGGACGGACGATTCGACCAGGGAAAAACTGTTTTTT
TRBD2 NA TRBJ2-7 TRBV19 CASSIGRSGRARKEQYF TGTGCCAGTAGTATAGGGAGAAGCGGGAGGGCCAGAAAGGAGCAGTACTTC
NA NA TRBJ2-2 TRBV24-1 CATSATGELFF TGTGCCACCAGTGCGACCGGGGAGCTGTTTTTT
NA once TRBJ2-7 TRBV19 CASSRKGYEQYF TGTGCCAGTAGTAGGAAGGGTTACGAGCAGTACTTC
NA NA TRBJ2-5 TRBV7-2 CASSPRGGGRGETQYF TGTGCCAGCAGCCCGCGGGGTGGGGGGCGAGGAGAGACCCAGTACTTC
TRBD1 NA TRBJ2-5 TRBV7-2 CASSPPGQRYQETQYF TGTGCCAGCAGCCCTCCGGGACAGAGGTACCAAGAGACCCAGTACTTC
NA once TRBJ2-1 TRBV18 CASSPPPSRTGGYNEQFF TGTGCCAGCTCACCCCCCCCTTCGAGGACTGGGGGTTACAATGAGCAGTTCTTC
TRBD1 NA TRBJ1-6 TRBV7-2 CASSLGQGMNSPLHF TGTGCCAGCAGCTTAGGACAGGGTATGAATTCACCCCTCCACTTT
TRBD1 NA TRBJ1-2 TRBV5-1 CASSFSSGTGDGGYTF TGCGCCAGCAGCTTCTCTTCCGGGACAGGGGATGGAGGCTACACCTTC